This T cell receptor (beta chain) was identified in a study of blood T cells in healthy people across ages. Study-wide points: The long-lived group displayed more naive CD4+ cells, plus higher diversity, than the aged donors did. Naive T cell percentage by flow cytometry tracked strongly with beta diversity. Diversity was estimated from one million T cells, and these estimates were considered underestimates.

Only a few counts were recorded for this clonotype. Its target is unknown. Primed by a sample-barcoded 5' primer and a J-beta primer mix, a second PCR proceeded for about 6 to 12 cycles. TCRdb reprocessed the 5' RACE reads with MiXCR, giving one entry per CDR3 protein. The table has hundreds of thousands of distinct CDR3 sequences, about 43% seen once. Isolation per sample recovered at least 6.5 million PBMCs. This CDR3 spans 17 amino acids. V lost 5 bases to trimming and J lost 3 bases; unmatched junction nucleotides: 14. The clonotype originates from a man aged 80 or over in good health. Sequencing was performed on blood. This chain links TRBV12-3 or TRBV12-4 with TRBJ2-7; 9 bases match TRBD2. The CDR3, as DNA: TGTGCCAGCAGTCAATCTGCCCTAGCGGGAAGGTTCTACGAGCAGTACTTC. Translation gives CASSQSALAGRFYEQYF.